What follows are 5 T cell receptor beta chains derived from one specimen sequenced in a study of shared clonotypes between healthy human individuals. Clones were sequenced by immunoSEQ multiplex PCR, and TCRdb holds only the in-frame ones, with some missing. The sample has approximately 180,000 clones; 85% to 95% are singletons. Sample: naive CD4+ T cells sorted from blood. Subset here: CD45RA+ positively selected. The receptors were gathered from a woman in her twenties or thirties in good health.

This chain uses TRBV28 with TRBJ2-7; the match to TRBD2 covers 8 bases. CDR1 and CDR2 (germline): MDHEN, SYDVKM. The CDR3 is made up of 15 amino acids. V dropped 4 bases and J dropped 1; count of bases not matched to a gene: 6. Written as DNA, the CDR3 is TGTGCCAGCAGTTCCCATACTAGCGGATCCTACGAGCAGTACTTC. This gives the protein CASSSHTSGSYEQYF.

V is TRBV7-2 and J is TRBJ1-1; 7 bases fit TRBD1. The J segment lost 0 bases and the V segment lost 5 bases, leaving 3 bases of the junction unmatched. CDR3 length: 14 residues. Germline V gene sequence: CDR1 SGHTA, CDR2 FQGNSA. CDR3 residues: CASSPGQMNTEAFF. CDR3 nucleotides: TGTGCCAGCAGCCCGGGACAGATGAACACTGAAGCTTTCTTT.

V is TRBV5-1 and J is TRBJ2-5; TRBD2 aligns across 7 bases. Judging by the DNA end, TRBJ2-7 fits better; the J call may be wrong. This CDR3 is built from 13 residues. CDR1 and CDR2 from the germline V gene are SGHRS and YFSETQ. CDR3: CASSVLLAREQYF. In nucleotides, the CDR3 is TGCGCCAGCAGCGTGTTACTAGCGCGCGAGCAGTACTTC.

The V call is TRBV9, the J call TRBJ2-5; 7 positions match TRBD1. Per germline, CDR1 SGDLS and CDR2 YYNGEE. V lost 0 bases to trimming and J lost 5 bases; unmatched junction nucleotides: 10. CDR3 size: 16 residues. CDR3 amino acids: CASSVAWNRGEETQYF. DNA for the CDR3: TGTGCCAGCAGCGTAGCGTGGAACAGGGGTGAGGAGACCCAGTACTTC.

CDR3 in amino acids: CASSQSGGYTF. The CDR3 bases are TGCGCCAGCAGCCAGTCGGGCGGCTACACCTTC. This sequence joins TRBV4-1 and TRBJ1-2; no reliable D call. Trimming shortened V by 3 bases and J by 8 bases, and 7 bases separated the two germline ends. The CDR3 extends over 11 amino acids. Germline V CDR1 and CDR2: MGHRA, YSYEKL.